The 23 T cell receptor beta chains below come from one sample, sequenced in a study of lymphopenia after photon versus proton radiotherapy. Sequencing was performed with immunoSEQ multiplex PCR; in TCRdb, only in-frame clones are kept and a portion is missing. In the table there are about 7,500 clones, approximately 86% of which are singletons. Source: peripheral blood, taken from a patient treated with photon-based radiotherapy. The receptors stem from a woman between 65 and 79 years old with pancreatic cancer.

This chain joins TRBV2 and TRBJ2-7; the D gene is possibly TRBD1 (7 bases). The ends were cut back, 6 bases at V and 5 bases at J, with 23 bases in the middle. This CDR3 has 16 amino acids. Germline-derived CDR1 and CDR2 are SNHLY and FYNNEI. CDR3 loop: CASSGSPGGRNDEQYF. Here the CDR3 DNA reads TGTGCCAGCAGCGGATCCCCAGGGGGGAGGAACGACGAGCAGTACTTC.

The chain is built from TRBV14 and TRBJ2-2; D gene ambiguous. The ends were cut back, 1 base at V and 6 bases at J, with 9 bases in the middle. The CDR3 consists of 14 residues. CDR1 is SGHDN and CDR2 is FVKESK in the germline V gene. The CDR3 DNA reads TGTGCCAGCAGCCAAGTCGGAGTTGCCGGGGAGCTGTTTTTT. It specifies CASSQVGVAGELFF. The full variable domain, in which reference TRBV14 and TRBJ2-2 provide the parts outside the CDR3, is EAGVTQFPSHSVIEKGQTVTLRCDPISGHDNLYWYRRVMGKEIKFLLHFVKESKQDESGMPNNRFLAERTGGTYSTLKVQPAELEDSGVYFCASSQVGVAGELFFGEGSRLTVL.

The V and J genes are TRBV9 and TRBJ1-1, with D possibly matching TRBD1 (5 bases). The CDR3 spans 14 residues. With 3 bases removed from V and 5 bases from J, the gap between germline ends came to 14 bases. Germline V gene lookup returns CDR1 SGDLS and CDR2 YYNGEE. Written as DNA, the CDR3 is TGTGCCAGCAGCGCCCGGGTTGGGGGTACTGAAGCTTTCTTT. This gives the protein CASSARVGGTEAFF.

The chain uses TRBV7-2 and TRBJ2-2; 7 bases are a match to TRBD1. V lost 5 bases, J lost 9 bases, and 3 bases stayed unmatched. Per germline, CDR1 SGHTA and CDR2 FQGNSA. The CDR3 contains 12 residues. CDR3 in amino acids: CASSATGRELFF. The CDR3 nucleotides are TGTGCCAGCAGCGCGACAGGGAGGGAGCTGTTTTTT.

This CDR3 reads CASQRGGTETQYF. The DNA of the CDR3 is TGTGCCAGCCAAAGGGGAGGGACGGAGACCCAGTACTTC. The rearrangement links TRBV7-6 to TRBJ2-5; TRBD2 matches at 7 bases. Germline assignment: CDR1 SGHVS and CDR2 FNYEAQ. The ends lost 8 bases at V and 5 bases at J; junction bases unmatched: 8. The CDR3 loop spans 13 amino acids.

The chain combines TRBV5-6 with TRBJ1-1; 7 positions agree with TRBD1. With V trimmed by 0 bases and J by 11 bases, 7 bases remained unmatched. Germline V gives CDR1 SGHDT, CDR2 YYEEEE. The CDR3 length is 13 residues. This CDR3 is CASSLASGGSAFF. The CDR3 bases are TGTGCCAGCAGCTTGGCTTCAGGGGGTTCGGCTTTCTTT.

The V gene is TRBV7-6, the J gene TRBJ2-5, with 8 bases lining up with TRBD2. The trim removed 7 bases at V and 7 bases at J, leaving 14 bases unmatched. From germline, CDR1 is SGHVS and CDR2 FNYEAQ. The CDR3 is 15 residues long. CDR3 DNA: TGTGCCAGCATTAGGGATAGTAGCGGGGCAGGGACCCAGTACTTC. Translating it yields CASIRDSSGAGTQYF.

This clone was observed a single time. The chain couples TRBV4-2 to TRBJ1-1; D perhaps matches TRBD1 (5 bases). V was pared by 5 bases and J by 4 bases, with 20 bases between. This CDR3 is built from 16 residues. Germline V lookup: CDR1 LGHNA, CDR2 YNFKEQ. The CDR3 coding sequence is TGTGCCAGCAGCTTGGGGTTTGGGGCTAGGGGCACTGAAGCTTTCTTT. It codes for CASSLGFGARGTEAFF.

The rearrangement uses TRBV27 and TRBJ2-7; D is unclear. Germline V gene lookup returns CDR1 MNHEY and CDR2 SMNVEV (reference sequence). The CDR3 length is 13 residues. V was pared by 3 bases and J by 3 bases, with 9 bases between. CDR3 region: CASSFTVGYEQYF. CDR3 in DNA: TGTGCCAGCAGTTTTACGGTAGGCTACGAGCAGTACTTC.

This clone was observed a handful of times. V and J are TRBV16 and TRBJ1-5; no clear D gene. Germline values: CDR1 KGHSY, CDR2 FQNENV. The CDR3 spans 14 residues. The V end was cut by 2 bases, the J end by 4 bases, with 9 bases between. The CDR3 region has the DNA TGTGCCAGCAGCCAACTTCCGGGGAATCAGCCCCAGCATTTT. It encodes CASSQLPGNQPQHF. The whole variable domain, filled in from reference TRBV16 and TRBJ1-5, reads GEEVAQTPKHLVRGEGQKAKLYCAPIKGHSYVFWYQQVLKNEFKFLISFQNENVFDETGMPKERFSAKCLPNSPCSLEIQATKLEDSAVYFCASSQLPGNQPQHFGDGTRLSIL.

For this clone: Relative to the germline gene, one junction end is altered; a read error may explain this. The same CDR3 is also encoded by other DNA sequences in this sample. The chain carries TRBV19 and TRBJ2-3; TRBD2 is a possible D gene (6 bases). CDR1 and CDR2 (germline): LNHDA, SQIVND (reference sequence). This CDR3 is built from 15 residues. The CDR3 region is CASSAGLRFTDTQYF. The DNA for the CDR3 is TGCGCCAGTAGTGCGGGACTGAGGTTCACAGATACGCAGTATTTT.

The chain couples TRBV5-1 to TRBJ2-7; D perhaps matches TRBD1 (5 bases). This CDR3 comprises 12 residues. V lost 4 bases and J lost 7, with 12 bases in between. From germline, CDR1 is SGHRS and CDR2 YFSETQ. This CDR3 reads CASSETDREQYF. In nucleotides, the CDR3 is TGCGCCAGCAGCGAAACTGACAGAGAGCAGTACTTC.

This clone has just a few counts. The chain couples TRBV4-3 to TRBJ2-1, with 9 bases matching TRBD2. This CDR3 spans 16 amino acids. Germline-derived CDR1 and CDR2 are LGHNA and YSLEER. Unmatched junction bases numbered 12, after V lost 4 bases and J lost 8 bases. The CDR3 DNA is TGCGCCAGCAGCCTATTGGCGGGAGGGCTCAGCGATGAGCAGTTCTTC. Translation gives CASSLLAGGLSDEQFF.

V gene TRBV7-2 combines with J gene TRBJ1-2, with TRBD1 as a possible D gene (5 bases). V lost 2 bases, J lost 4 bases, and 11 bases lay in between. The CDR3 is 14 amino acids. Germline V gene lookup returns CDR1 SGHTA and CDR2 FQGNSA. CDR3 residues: CASSLYAGSYGYTF. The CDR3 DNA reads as TGTGCCAGCAGCTTATATGCAGGGTCCTATGGCTACACCTTC.

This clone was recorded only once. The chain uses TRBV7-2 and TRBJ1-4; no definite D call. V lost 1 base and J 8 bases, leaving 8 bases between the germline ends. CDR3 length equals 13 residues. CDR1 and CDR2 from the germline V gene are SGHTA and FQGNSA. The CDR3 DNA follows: TGTGCCAGCAGCTTAGATGGTAGGGAAAAACTGTTTTTT. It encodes CASSLDGREKLFF.

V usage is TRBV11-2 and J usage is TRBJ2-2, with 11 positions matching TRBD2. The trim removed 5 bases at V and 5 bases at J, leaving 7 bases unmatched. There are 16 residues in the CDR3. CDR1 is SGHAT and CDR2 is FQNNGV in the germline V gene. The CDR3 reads CASSRGTSGLTGELFF. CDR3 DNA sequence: TGTGCCAGCAGCCGTGGGACTAGCGGACTAACCGGGGAGCTGTTTTTT.

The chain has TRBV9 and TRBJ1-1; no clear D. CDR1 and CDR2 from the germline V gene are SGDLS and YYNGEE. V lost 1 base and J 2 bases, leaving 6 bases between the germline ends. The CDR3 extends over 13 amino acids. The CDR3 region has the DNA TGTGCCAGCAGCGTAAACTCTAACACTGAAGCTTTCTTT. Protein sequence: CASSVNSNTEAFF. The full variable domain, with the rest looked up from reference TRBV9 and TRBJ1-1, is DSGVTQTPKHLITATGQRVTLRCSPRSGDLSVYWYQQSLDQGLQFLIQYYNGEERAKGNILERFSAQQFPDLHSELNLSSLELGDSALYFCASSVNSNTEAFFGQGTRLTVV.

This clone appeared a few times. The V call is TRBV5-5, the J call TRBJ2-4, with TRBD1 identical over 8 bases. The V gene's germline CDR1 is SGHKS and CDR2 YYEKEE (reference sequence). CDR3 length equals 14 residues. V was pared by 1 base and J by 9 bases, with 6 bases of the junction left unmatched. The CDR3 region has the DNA TGTGCCAGCAGCTTGTGGGGACAGGCCGCCATTCAGTACTTC. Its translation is CASSLWGQAAIQYF. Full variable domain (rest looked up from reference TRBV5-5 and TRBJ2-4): DAGVTQSPTHLIKTRGQQVTLRCSPISGHKSVSWYQQVLGQGPQFIFQYYEKEERGRGNFPDRFSARQFPNYSSELNVNALLLGDSALYLCASSLWGQAAIQYFGAGTRLSVL.

DNA for the CDR3: TGCGCCAGCAGCCAAGAACGACAGACCAACACTGAAGCTTTCTTT. Translation gives CASSQERQTNTEAFF. This chain links TRBV4-1 with TRBJ1-1; possible D gene TRBD1, 5 bases. CDR1 is MGHRA and CDR2 is YSYEKL in the germline V gene. The V gene lost 0 bases and the J gene lost 2 bases, with 10 bases spanning the gap. This CDR3 has 15 residues.

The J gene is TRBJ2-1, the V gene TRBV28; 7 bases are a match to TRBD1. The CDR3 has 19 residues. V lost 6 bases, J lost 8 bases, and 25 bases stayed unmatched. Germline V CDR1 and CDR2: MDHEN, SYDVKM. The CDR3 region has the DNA TGTGCCAGCAGCTCAACTGGGACAGAGCTCTTTCAGGTGGTCCATGAGCAGTTCTTC. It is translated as CASSSTGTELFQVVHEQFF.

The CDR3 nucleotides are TGTGCCAGCAGCCCACAGGGCACAGATACGCAGTATTTT. Encoded protein: CASSPQGTDTQYF. The chain couples TRBV7-9 to TRBJ2-3; a possible D gene is TRBD1 (5 bases). V was shortened by 5 bases and J by 1 base, with 7 bases between the two germline ends. Per germline, CDR1 SEHNR and CDR2 FQNEAQ (reference sequence). This CDR3 contains 13 residues.

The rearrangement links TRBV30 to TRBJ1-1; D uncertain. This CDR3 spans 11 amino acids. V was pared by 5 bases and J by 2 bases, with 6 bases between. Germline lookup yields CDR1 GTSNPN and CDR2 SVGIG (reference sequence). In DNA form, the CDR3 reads TGTGCCTGGGGCCGAAACACTGAAGCTTTCTTT. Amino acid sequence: CAWGRNTEAFF. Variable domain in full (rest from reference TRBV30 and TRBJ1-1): SQTIHQWPATLVQPVGSPLSLECTVEGTSNPNLYWYRQAAGRGLQLLFYSVGIGQISSEVPQNLSASRPQDRQFILSSKKLLLSDSGFYLCAWGRNTEAFFGQGTRLTVV.

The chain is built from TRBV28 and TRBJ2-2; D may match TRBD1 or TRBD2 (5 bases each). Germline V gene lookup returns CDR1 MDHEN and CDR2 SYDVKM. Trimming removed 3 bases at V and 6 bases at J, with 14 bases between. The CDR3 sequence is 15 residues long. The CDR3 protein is CASSFDPGTPGELFF. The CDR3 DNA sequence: TGTGCCAGCAGTTTCGACCCAGGGACGCCCGGGGAGCTGTTTTTT.